The 24 T cell receptor delta chains given below trace back to one sample, sequenced in a study of gamma-delta T cells after stem cell transplantation. TCRdb re-analyzed the RT-PCR reads via CATT. The sample holds about 800 delta-chain clones, under 20% seen once. The sample comprised gamma-delta T cells. These receptors were taken from a human donor. It is not recorded whose cells these are; they may come from a transplant donor.

The V gene was left uncalled, and the J gene is TRDJ1; whether TRDD3, the table's D call, matches the DNA was not checked. There are 17 residues in the CDR3. This CDR3 reads CACDTLGDIPPADKLIF. The CDR3 nucleotides are TGTGCCTGTGACACCCTGGGGGATATTCCCCCCGCCGATAAACTCATCTTT.

The rearrangement joins TRAV29/DV5 to TRDJ1; tentatively, D is TRDD1 or TRDD3 (5 bases each). The J gene was missing in TCRdb and was found by matching the end of the DNA to germline. V lost 2 bases and J 0 bases, leaving 29 bases between the germline ends. CDR1 is NSMFDY, CDR2 ISSIKDK, per germline. CDR3 length: 20 residues. CDR3 protein: CAASEILVGGVRGYTDKLIF. CDR3 sequence (DNA): TGTGCAGCAAGTGAAATCTTGGTCGGGGGGGTACGTGGGTACACCGATAAACTCATCTTT.

The chain recombines TRDV2 with TRDJ1; 10 positions agree with TRDD3. TCRdb offers no J gene call, so here the DNA was matched to germline to obtain one. Germline trimming cut 2 bases from V and 4 bases from J; bases unmatched to any gene: 15. Germline assignment: CDR1 GEAIGNYY and CDR2 EKD. The CDR3 extends over 18 amino acids. In DNA form, the CDR3 reads TGTGCCTGTGACAACCTTCGTACTGGGGGATCCGAGGGCGATAAACTCATCTTT. Amino acids: CACDNLRTGGSEGDKLIF.

This clone was found a few times. The chain joins TRDV2 to TRDJ1; 9 bases are a match to TRDD3. The CDR3 runs 16 residues. After removal of 3 bases from V and 1 base from J, the junction contained 8 bases not matched to a gene. Germline CDR1 and CDR2: GEAIGNYY and EKD. The CDR3 loop is CACDPLGESSTDKLIF. The DNA for the CDR3 is TGTGCCTGTGACCCACTGGGGGAATCGAGCACCGATAAACTCATCTTT.

The CDR3 protein is CACDTVAFSPGGPYTDKLIF. The DNA of the CDR3 is TGTGCCTGTGACACCGTAGCCTTCTCCCCTGGGGGTCCGTACACCGATAAACTCATCTTT. This rearrangement joins TRDV2 to TRDJ1; 7 bases are shared with TRDD3. TCRdb lists no J gene, so it was determined here by aligning the DNA to germline. The V gene end was trimmed by 0 bases and the J gene end by 0 bases; junction bases not matched to a gene: 18. The CDR3 covers 20 residues. The germline CDR1 and CDR2 sequences are GEAIGNYY and EKD.

This clone showed up just a few times. This chain connects TRDV2 to TRDJ1, with 10 nucleotides matching TRDD3. This CDR3 comprises 16 residues. J gave up 2 bases and V 0 bases, and 5 bases lay outside the gene matches. CDR1 and CDR2 (germline): GEAIGNYY, EKD. CDR3 region: CACDTVGLGDTDKLIF. DNA for the CDR3: TGTGCCTGTGACACCGTAGGACTGGGGGATACCGATAAACTCATCTTT.

A remark on this clone: Just one base apart from a much larger clone, this may be a read error. The gene calls are TRDV2 and TRDJ1, with D possibly matching TRDD3 (6 bases). The CDR3 has 18 amino acids. Germline V gene data show CDR1 as GEAIGNYY and CDR2 as EKD. V lost 0 bases to trimming and J lost 0 bases, with 19 bases between them. This CDR3 is CACDTVGLGNQYTDKLIF. CDR3 bases: TGTGCCTGTGACACCGTTGGCCTGGGGAACCAGTACACCGATAAACTCATCTTT.

The sample holds a few counts of this clone. V and J are TRDV2 and TRDJ2; maybe TRDD3 (6 bases). Trimming removed 1 base at V and 1 base at J, with 18 bases between. CDR3 length: 18 residues. The V gene's germline CDR1 is GEAIGNYY and CDR2 EKD. CDR3 loop: CACDTVSPVLGLTAQLFF. Here the CDR3 DNA reads TGTGCCTGTGACACGGTTAGTCCGGTACTGGGTTTGACAGCACAACTCTTCTTT.

The chain links TRDV2 to TRDJ1; 9 nucleotides match TRDD3. The J gene, not given by TCRdb, was assigned here from a germline match of the nucleotide sequence. The germline CDR1 and CDR2 sequences are GEAIGNYY and EKD. V shed 0 bases, J shed 2 bases, and the junction held 9 bases outside the gene matches. The CDR3 has 17 amino acids. The CDR3 protein is CACDTVGGDTRTDKLIF. The CDR3 coding sequence is TGTGCCTGTGACACCGTGGGAGGGGATACGCGTACCGATAAACTCATCTTT.

Concerning this clone: A single base is all that separates this from a far larger clone, so a read error is likely. This chain links TRDV2 with TRDJ3; 7 positions match TRDD3. No J segment appears in TCRdb, so it was assigned here by matching the sequence to germline. In germline, CDR1 is GEAIGNYY, CDR2 EKD. The CDR3 spans 25 residues. V lost 0 bases to trimming and J lost 1 base; unmatched junction nucleotides: 26. CDR3 DNA: TGTGCCTGTGACACCGTGAGTGGATGGGGGACCCCGCTCCGTTTATCGTCCTGGGACACCCGACAGATGTTTTTC. Amino acids: CACDTVSGWGTPLRLSSWDTRQMFF.

The chain links TRDV1 to TRDJ1; 11 positions agree with TRDD3. Here the J gene was assigned by germline matching of the DNA, as TCRdb has none. The junction had 36 bases not matched to a gene; V was cut back by 0 bases and J by 6 bases. Per germline, CDR1 TSWWSYY and CDR2 QGS. The CDR3 loop spans 26 amino acids. The CDR3 sequence: CALGELEALDFLLVLGDIGSGNKLIF. The DNA for the CDR3 is TGTGCTCTTGGGGAACTAGAGGCCCTTGACTTCCTACTAGTACTGGGGGATATTGGATCGGGGAATAAACTCATCTTT.

This rearrangement joins TRDV2 to TRDJ1; TRDD3 matches 8 bases. Since TCRdb gives no J gene, matching the DNA to germline was used here to assign it. V lost 7 bases, J lost 2 bases, and 14 bases stayed unmatched. This CDR3 is 16 amino acids long. The germline CDR1 and CDR2 sequences are GEAIGNYY and EKD. DNA for the CDR3: TGTGCCTGCTCTTTACTGGGGGGACACGTTACCGATAAACTCATCTTT. Amino acids: CACSLLGGHVTDKLIF.

Details on this clone: Its ends do not fully match the called genes, so a read error is possible. This chain links TRDV1 with TRDJ1; D assignment may be TRDD2 or TRDD3 (7 bases each). CDR1 TSWWSYY and CDR2 QGS come from the germline V gene. This CDR3 comprises 29 residues. CDR3 nucleotide sequence: TGTGCTCTTGGGAAACTGGGTTTCTTCCTAAGGCCGCCTGGGGGCTGGATGGGAGTAGGTACTTCCTACACCGATAAACTCATCTTT. Amino acids: CALGKLGFFLRPPGGWMGVGTSYTDKLIF.

By proportion, this clone is large. The sample has other DNA sequences that encode this CDR3 too. The gene calls are TRDV2 and TRDJ1, with 9 bases aligning to TRDD3. V lost 3 bases to trimming and J lost 0 bases; unmatched junction nucleotides: 10. The CDR3 covers 17 residues. Germline lookup yields CDR1 GEAIGNYY and CDR2 EKD. The CDR3 DNA reads TGTGCCTGTGACGCTGTCGCTGGGGGATCGTACACCGATAAACTCATCTTT. Translating it yields CACDAVAGGSYTDKLIF.

V usage is TRDV2 and J usage is TRDJ1; TRDD3 agrees at 8 bases. The J gene was missing in TCRdb and was found by matching the end of the DNA to germline. The CDR3 covers 15 residues. V dropped 0 bases and J dropped 6; count of bases not matched to a gene: 8. Germline V gene sequence: CDR1 GEAIGNYY, CDR2 EKD. In DNA form, the CDR3 reads TGTGCCTGTGACACCGTCGGGGATACCCCGAATAAACTCATCTTT. Its protein product is CACDTVGDTPNKLIF.

The rearrangement uses TRDV2 and TRDJ1, with 7 bases that match TRDD3. Germline lookup yields CDR1 GEAIGNYY and CDR2 EKD. Trimming took 3 bases from V and 3 from J; bases not matched to a gene: 9. The CDR3 loop spans 15 amino acids. The CDR3 loop reads CACDDLGISADKLIF. CDR3 coding DNA: TGTGCCTGTGACGACCTGGGGATATCGGCCGATAAACTCATCTTT.

With respect to this clone: Germline is not matched at one junction end, which may reflect a read error. The V and J genes are TRDV2 and TRDJ1; D may correspond to TRDD2 or TRDD3 (9 bases each). This CDR3 region has 18 residues. Per germline, CDR1 GEAIGNYY and CDR2 EKD. The CDR3 here is CACDSLPTSGGSGHKPIF. The CDR3 coding sequence is TGTGCCTGTGACAGCCTTCCTACTTCTGGGGGATCAGGTCATAAACCCATCTTT.

This clone was recorded a few times. The V and J genes are TRDV2 and TRDJ1; 11 bases match TRDD3. With V trimmed by 4 bases and J by 0 bases, 12 bases remained unmatched. Per the germline V gene, CDR1 is GEAIGNYY and CDR2 is EKD. This CDR3 comprises 18 residues. The DNA of the CDR3 is TGTGCCTGTGATCTACTGGGGGATAAAGGACCGTACACCGATAAACTCATCTTT. Translating gives CACDLLGDKGPYTDKLIF.

The V and J genes are TRDV2 and TRDJ1, with 7 bases fitting TRDD3. Germline trimming cut 6 bases from V and 0 bases from J; bases unmatched to any gene: 18. The CDR3 sequence is 18 residues long. Germline V gene data show CDR1 as GEAIGNYY and CDR2 as EKD. The CDR3: CACYAVGGPTRDTDKLIF. CDR3 bases: TGTGCCTGTTACGCCGTTGGGGGACCGACGCGGGACACCGATAAACTCATCTTT.

J is TRDJ1 and V is TRDV2, with D tentatively TRDD3 (6 bases). Trimming cost V 3 bases and J 1 base, with 11 bases left between them. The CDR3 is 14 residues long. The germline V gene encodes CDR1 GEAIGNYY and CDR2 EKD. The CDR3 coding sequence is TGTGCCTGTGACTCTCTGGGGATCACCGATAAACTCATCTTT. Translated: CACDSLGITDKLIF.

This clone was seen only a few times. The sample has other DNA sequences that encode this CDR3 too. V is TRDV2 and J is TRDJ1; 7 bases match TRDD2. There are 20 residues in the CDR3. With 3 bases clipped from V and 1 base from J, the junction kept 22 bases outside the gene matches. The germline CDR1 and CDR2 sequences are GEAIGNYY and EKD. The CDR3 DNA follows: TGTGCCTGTGACCCCATTCCTACCTCGAGTACTCCGGGGAGCACCGATAAACTCATCTTT. It yields the protein CACDPIPTSSTPGSTDKLIF.

This clone is large within its sample. Being one base from a much bigger clone, this may be a read error. The gene calls are TRDV2 and TRDJ1, with a weak D call TRDD3 (5 bases). This CDR3 spans 14 amino acids. The V end lost 0 bases, the J end lost 0 bases, and 7 bases lay between the germline ends. CDR1 is GEAIGNYY, CDR2 EKD, per germline. The CDR3 coding sequence is TGTGCCTGTGACACCGTGGGGAACACCGATAAACTCATCTTT. It encodes CACDTVGNTDKLIF.

The rearrangement links TRDV2 to TRDJ3; 9 nucleotides line up with TRDD3. CDR1 and CDR2 from the germline V gene are GEAIGNYY and EKD. The CDR3 contains 20 residues. The V segment lost 0 bases and the J segment 5 bases; nucleotides outside the gene matches: 13. In DNA form, the CDR3 reads TGTGCCTGTGACACCGTGGTGGGGGATAAGGCGCCTGGGGACACCCGACAGATGTTTTTC. It codes for CACDTVVGDKAPGDTRQMFF.

This clone has just a few counts. The chain couples TRDV2 to TRDJ1; 9 bases are a match to TRDD3. CDR1 and CDR2 from the germline V gene are GEAIGNYY and EKD. This CDR3 contains 18 residues. J was trimmed by 1 base and V by 0 bases; bases with no gene match: 11. The CDR3 region has the DNA TGTGCCTGTGACACCGTTAACGGGGGATACAAACCCACCGATAAACTCATCTTT. The encoded protein is CACDTVNGGYKPTDKLIF.